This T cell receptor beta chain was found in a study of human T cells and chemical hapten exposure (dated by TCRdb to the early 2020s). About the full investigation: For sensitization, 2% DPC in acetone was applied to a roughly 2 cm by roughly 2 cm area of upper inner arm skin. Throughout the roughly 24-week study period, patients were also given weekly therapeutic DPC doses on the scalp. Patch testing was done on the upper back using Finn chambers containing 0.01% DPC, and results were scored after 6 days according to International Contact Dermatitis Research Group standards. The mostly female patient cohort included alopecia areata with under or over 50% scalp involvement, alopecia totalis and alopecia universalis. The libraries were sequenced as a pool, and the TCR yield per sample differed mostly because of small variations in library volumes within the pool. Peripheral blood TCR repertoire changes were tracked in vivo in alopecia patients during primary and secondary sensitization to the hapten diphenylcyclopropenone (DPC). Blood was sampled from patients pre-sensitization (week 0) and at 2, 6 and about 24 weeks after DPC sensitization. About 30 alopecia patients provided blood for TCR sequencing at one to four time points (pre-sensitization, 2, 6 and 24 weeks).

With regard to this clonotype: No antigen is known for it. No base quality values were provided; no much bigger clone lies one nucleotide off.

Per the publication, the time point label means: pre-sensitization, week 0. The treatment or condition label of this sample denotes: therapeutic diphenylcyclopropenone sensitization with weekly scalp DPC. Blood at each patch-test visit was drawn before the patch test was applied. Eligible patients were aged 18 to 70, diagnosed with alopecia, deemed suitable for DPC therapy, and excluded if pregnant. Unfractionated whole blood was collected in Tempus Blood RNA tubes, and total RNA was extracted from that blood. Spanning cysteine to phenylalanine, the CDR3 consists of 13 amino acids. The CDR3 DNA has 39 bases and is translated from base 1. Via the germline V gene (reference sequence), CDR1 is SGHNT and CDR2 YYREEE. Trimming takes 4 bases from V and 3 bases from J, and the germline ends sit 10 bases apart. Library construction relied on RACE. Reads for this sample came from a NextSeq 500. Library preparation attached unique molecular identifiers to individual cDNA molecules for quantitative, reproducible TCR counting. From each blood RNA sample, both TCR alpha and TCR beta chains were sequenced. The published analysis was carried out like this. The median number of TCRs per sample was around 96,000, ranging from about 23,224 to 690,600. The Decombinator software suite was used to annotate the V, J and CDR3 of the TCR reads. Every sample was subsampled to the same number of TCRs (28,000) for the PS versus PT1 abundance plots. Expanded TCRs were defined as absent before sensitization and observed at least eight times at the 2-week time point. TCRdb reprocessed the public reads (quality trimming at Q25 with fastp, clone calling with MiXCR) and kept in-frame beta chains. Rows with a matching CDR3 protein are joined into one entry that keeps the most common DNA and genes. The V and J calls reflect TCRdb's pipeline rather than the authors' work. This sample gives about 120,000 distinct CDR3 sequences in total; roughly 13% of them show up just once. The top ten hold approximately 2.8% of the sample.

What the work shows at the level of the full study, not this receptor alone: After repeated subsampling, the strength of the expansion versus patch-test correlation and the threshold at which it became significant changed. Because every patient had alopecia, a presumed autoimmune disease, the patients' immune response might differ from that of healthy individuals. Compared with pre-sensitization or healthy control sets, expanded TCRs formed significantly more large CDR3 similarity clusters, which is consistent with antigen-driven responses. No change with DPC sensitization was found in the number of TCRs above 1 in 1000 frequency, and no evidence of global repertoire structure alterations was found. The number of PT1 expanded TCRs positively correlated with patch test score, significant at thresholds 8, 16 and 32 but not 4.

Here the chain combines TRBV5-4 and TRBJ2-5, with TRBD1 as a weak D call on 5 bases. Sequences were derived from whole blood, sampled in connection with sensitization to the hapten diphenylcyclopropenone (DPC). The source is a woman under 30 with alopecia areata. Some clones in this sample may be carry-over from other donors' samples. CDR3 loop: CASSGAEEETQYF. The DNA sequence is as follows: TGTGCCAGCAGCGGGGCAGAGGAAGAGACCCAGTACTTC.